This entry lists 28 T cell receptor beta chains sequenced from one sample in a study of technical replicates of blood from several donors (TCRdb year 2017). Library generation was performed with the immunoSEQ multiplex PCR assay. TCRdb holds this immuneACCESS table with in-frame rearrangements only. Some clones are missing; in checked studies, unresolved V genes explain under half, and the rest has no known cause. The sample data list more than 90,000 clones, and 95% of these were observed just once. The ten largest clones add up to over 0.2% of the sample. Specimen: T cells isolated from PBMCs. Receptors were obtained from a human donor in good health.

The chain is built from TRBV27 and TRBJ1-4; D may be TRBD1 (6 bases). Germline V lookup: CDR1 MNHEY, CDR2 SMNVEV (reference sequence). The CDR3 consists of 14 residues. Trimming pared 6 bases from V and 7 bases from J, leaving 15 bases between. The CDR3 DNA reads TGTGCCAGCAGCCTCGGTAGGGGGTCTGAAAAACTGTTTTTT. Its translation: CASSLGRGSEKLFF.

This clone has only one observation. The chain recombines TRBV28 with TRBJ2-2, with a tentative D call TRBD2 (6 bases). Germline V CDR1 and CDR2: MDHEN, SYDVKM. Deletions cut 7 bases from V and 6 bases from J, with 12 bases between. The CDR3 is 13 residues long. The DNA for the CDR3 is TGTGCCAGCAACGTAGCGGCGTCCGGGGAGCTGTTTTTT. It yields the protein CASNVAASGELFF.

This rearrangement joins TRBV11-3 to TRBJ2-1; 7 bases are shared with TRBD2. The CDR3 sequence is 14 residues long. The germline V gene encodes CDR1 SGHNT and CDR2 YENEEA. With 2 bases clipped from V and 4 bases from J, the junction kept 2 bases outside the gene matches. The DNA for the CDR3 is TGTGCCAGCAGCTTAACGGGACTATACAATGAGCAGTTCTTC. This codes for CASSLTGLYNEQFF.

The genes are TRBV5-1 and TRBJ1-1, with 9 nucleotides matching TRBD1. The V gene's germline CDR1 is SGHRS and CDR2 YFSETQ. CDR3 length equals 13 residues. J lost 3 bases, V lost 3 bases, and 0 bases had no gene match. The CDR3: CASSWTGDTEAFF. The DNA for the CDR3 is TGCGCCAGCAGCTGGACAGGGGACACTGAAGCTTTCTTT.

The gene calls are TRBV6-1 and TRBJ2-1, with D possibly TRBD2 on 5 matching bases. The germline CDR1 and CDR2 sequences are MNHNS and SASEGT. This CDR3 region has 12 residues. V lost 0 bases and J 12 bases, leaving 9 bases between the germline ends. CDR3 residues: CASSEALAGQFF. CDR3 coding DNA: TGTGCCAGCAGTGAAGCGTTGGCGGGGCAGTTCTTC.

This chain links TRBV28 with TRBJ1-4; TRBD1 matches 8 bases. The V gene end was trimmed by 4 bases and the J gene end by 0 bases; junction bases not matched to a gene: 13. Per germline, CDR1 MDHEN and CDR2 SYDVKM. CDR3 length equals 19 residues. CDR3 sequence: CASSSSYRQGKSTNEKLFF. The DNA for the CDR3 is TGTGCCAGCAGTTCCTCATATCGACAGGGGAAGTCAACTAATGAAAAACTGTTTTTT.

V usage is TRBV2 and J usage is TRBJ1-5; possible D gene TRBD1, 5 bases. V dropped 2 bases and J dropped 8 bases, with 13 bases sitting between them. Germline assignment: CDR1 SNHLY and CDR2 FYNNEI. CDR3 size: 14 residues. The DNA for the CDR3 is TGTGCCAGCAGTGAATCTCGAGCAGGGAAGCCCCAGCATTTT. Translation: CASSESRAGKPQHF.

CDR3 bases: TGTGCCAGCAGCCCCCGATGGCGGGGGGCGGGCGAGCAGTACTTC. Translated, it gives CASSPRWRGAGEQYF. The chain uses TRBV4-2 and TRBJ2-7; TRBD2 aligns across 8 bases. Germline V gene lookup returns CDR1 LGHNA and CDR2 YNFKEQ. CDR3 size: 15 residues. V shed 4 bases and J 6 bases; nucleotides not matched to a gene: 11.

The rearrangement uses TRBV5-1 and TRBJ2-1, with TRBD2 identical over 9 bases. Unmatched junction bases numbered 2, after V lost 1 base and J lost 0 bases. The CDR3 sequence is 16 residues long. The germline gives CDR1 SGHRS, CDR2 YFSETQ. The CDR3 DNA reads as TGCGCCAGCAGCTTGAATAGCGGGAGCTCCTACAATGAGCAGTTCTTC. It codes for CASSLNSGSSYNEQFF.

The V and J genes are TRBV6-6 and TRBJ1-1; possibly TRBD1 for D (6 bases). The germline gives CDR1 MNHNY, CDR2 SVGAGI (reference sequence). Trimming pared 6 bases from V and 3 bases from J, leaving 17 bases between. The CDR3 extends over 15 amino acids. This CDR3 is CASSTPGGGYTEAFF. In DNA form, the CDR3 reads TGTGCCAGCAGCACCCCGGGGGGCGGGTACACTGAAGCTTTCTTT.

The chain joins TRBV29-1 to TRBJ1-2, with 9 positions matching TRBD1. Germline V gene lookup returns CDR1 SQVTM and CDR2 ANQGSEA. The CDR3 is 14 amino acids. After removal of 5 bases from V and 4 bases from J, the junction contained 8 bases not matched to a gene. Written as DNA, the CDR3 is TGCAGCGTTTCTACAGGGGGCTTAGTCTATGGCTACACCTTC. Its translation: CSVSTGGLVYGYTF.

V and J are TRBV20-1 and TRBJ2-4, with 8 bases that match TRBD2. V shed 5 bases, J shed 8 bases, and the junction held 2 bases outside the gene matches. The CDR3 totals 11 residues. Per the germline V gene, CDR1 is DFQATT and CDR2 is SNEGSKA (reference sequence). The CDR3, as DNA: TGCAGTGCTGCGGGGGGATACATTCAGTACTTC. Translation: CSAAGGYIQYF.

The rearrangement joins TRBV9 to TRBJ2-1, with TRBD2 matching over 8 bases. The CDR3 runs 13 residues. Germline V gene data show CDR1 as SGDLS and CDR2 as YYNGEE. Trimming at V came to 6 bases and at J to 6 bases, leaving 5 bases not matched to a gene. The CDR3 DNA is TGTGCCAGCAAGCGGGAGTCAGGCAATGAGCAGTTCTTC. Residues: CASKRESGNEQFF.

The J gene is TRBJ2-2, the V gene TRBV6-5; 8 nucleotides agree with TRBD1. V lost 6 bases, J lost 5 bases, and 8 bases stayed unmatched. CDR3 size: 15 residues. Germline assignment: CDR1 MNHEY and CDR2 SVGAGI. The CDR3 DNA follows: TGTGCCAGCAGACCAGGCAGGGGGCTTACCGGGGAGCTGTTTTTT. It is translated as CASRPGRGLTGELFF.

The CDR3 bases are TGTGCCAGCAGCCCCCACGTGTCTCCTAACCACGAGCAGTACTTC. Protein sequence: CASSPHVSPNHEQYF. This chain joins TRBV7-6 and TRBJ2-7; D call uncertain. Trimming stripped 5 bases from V and 5 bases from J, with 19 bases between. Germline CDR1 reads SGHVS; CDR2 reads FNYEAQ. The CDR3 covers 15 residues. The full variable domain, its missing parts supplied by reference TRBV7-6 and TRBJ2-7, is GAGVSQSPRYKVTKRGQDVALRCDPISGHVSLYWYRQALGQGPEFLTYFNYEAQQDKSGLPNDRFSAERPEGSISTLTIQRTEQRDSAMYRCASSPHVSPNHEQYFGPGTRLTVT.

The rearrangement uses TRBV6-1 and TRBJ2-3; the match to TRBD1 covers 9 bases. There are 15 residues in the CDR3. The trim removed 2 bases at V and 4 bases at J, leaving 4 bases unmatched. Germline loops: CDR1 MNHNS, CDR2 SASEGT. DNA of the CDR3: TGTGCCAGCAGTGAAAGGGGACAGGGCTCAGATACGCAGTATTTT. Translated: CASSERGQGSDTQYF.

The genes are TRBV30 and TRBJ2-7, with 10 nucleotides matching TRBD1. V was pared by 1 base and J by 5 bases, with 5 bases of the junction left unmatched. Germline V gives CDR1 GTSNPN, CDR2 SVGIG (reference sequence). This CDR3 spans 14 amino acids. The CDR3 DNA sequence: TGTGCCTGGAGTGGGACAGGGGGTTCCGACGAGCAGTACTTC. Its protein product is CAWSGTGGSDEQYF.

This chain joins TRBV7-4 and TRBJ2-7; D is possibly TRBD1 (5 bases). Germline assignment: CDR1 SGHVT and CDR2 SQSDAQ. Trimming removed 0 bases at V and 0 bases at J, with 18 bases between. CDR3 length: 18 amino acids. The chain's CDR3 is CASSLALRSGHSSYEQYF. For the CDR3, the DNA is TGTGCCAGCAGCTTAGCGCTCCGGTCAGGGCACAGCTCCTACGAGCAGTACTTC. Based on the CDR3 plus reference TRBV7-4 and TRBJ2-7, the full variable domain is GAGVSQSPRYKVAKRGRDVALRCDSISGHVTLYWYRQTLGQGSEVLTYSQSDAQRDKSGRPSGRFSAERPERSVSTLKIQRTEQGDSAVYLCASSLALRSGHSSYEQYFGPGTRLTVT.

V is TRBV7-9 and J is TRBJ2-7, with D maybe TRBD1 (5 bases). V lost 1 base, J lost 4 bases, and 17 bases lay in between. The V gene's germline CDR1 is SEHNR and CDR2 FQNEAQ (reference sequence). The CDR3 covers 16 residues. DNA for the CDR3: TGTGCCAGCAGCTTAGATGGGGCGTTCACGGCGTACGAGCAGTACTTC. Its translation is CASSLDGAFTAYEQYF.

The chain employs TRBV19 and TRBJ1-6; TRBD1 matches 9 bases. V shed 6 bases, J shed 2 bases, and the junction held 8 bases outside the gene matches. The CDR3 contains 17 residues. Germline V CDR1 and CDR2: LNHDA, SQIVND (reference sequence). The CDR3 nucleotides are TGTGCCAGTAGCCTGGGGACAGGGATCGCCTATAATTCACCCCTCCACTTT. Translation: CASSLGTGIAYNSPLHF.

J is TRBJ2-5 and V is TRBV4-2; TRBD1 matches at 8 bases. The CDR3 length is 15 residues. Trimming removed 1 base from V and 5 bases from J; junction bases left unmatched: 6. Germline V gives CDR1 LGHNA, CDR2 YNFKEQ. Written as DNA, the CDR3 is TGTGCCAGCAGCCAAGGGACAGGGAGCACGGAGACCCAGTACTTC. Its protein is CASSQGTGSTETQYF.

The V gene is TRBV4-1, the J gene TRBJ1-2; 8 bases fit TRBD1. The germline gives CDR1 MGHRA, CDR2 YSYEKL. This CDR3 spans 15 amino acids. J gave up 4 bases and V 4 bases, and 8 bases lay outside the gene matches. CDR3 loop: CASSLDRGPSYGYTF. The CDR3 bases are TGCGCCAGCAGCCTTGACAGGGGCCCGAGCTATGGCTACACCTTC.

This chain links TRBV13 with TRBJ2-7; 7 nucleotides line up with TRBD1. The CDR3 sequence is 16 residues long. V gave up 0 bases and J gave up 4 bases; unmatched junction bases: 9. Germline CDR1 reads PRHDT; CDR2 reads FYEKMQ (reference sequence). The CDR3 sequence: CASSLGPTGSSYEQYF. Written as DNA, the CDR3 is TGTGCCAGCAGCTTAGGCCCGACAGGGAGTAGTTACGAGCAGTACTTC.

V is TRBV4-1 and J is TRBJ2-7, with no clear D. The CDR3 has 12 residues. In germline, CDR1 is MGHRA, CDR2 YSYEKL. V was shortened by 1 base and J by 2 bases, with 3 bases between the two germline ends. DNA for the CDR3: TGCGCCAGCAGCCAAGTCGCCTACGAGCAGTACTTC. It codes for CASSQVAYEQYF.

The genes are TRBV6-1 and TRBJ2-5, with D possibly being TRBD1 (5 bases). From germline, CDR1 is MNHNS and CDR2 SASEGT. V lost 2 bases and J 2 bases, leaving 6 bases between the germline ends. CDR3 length: 13 amino acids. The CDR3 DNA is TGTGCCAGCAGTGAAAGACAGCAAGAGACCCAGTACTTC. Its translation is CASSERQQETQYF.

This clone was seen a few times. The chain uses TRBV7-9 and TRBJ2-5, with 8 bases identical to TRBD1. V lost 6 bases, J lost 5 bases, and 8 bases stayed unmatched. Germline CDR1 reads SEHNR; CDR2 reads FQNEAQ (reference sequence). The CDR3 is made up of 14 amino acids. CDR3 sequence: CASSWTGLSETQYF. The CDR3 bases are TGTGCCAGCAGTTGGACAGGGCTTTCGGAGACCCAGTACTTC.

The chain combines TRBV5-1 with TRBJ1-4; D is possibly TRBD1 (6 bases). The V gene's germline CDR1 is SGHRS and CDR2 YFSETQ. With 4 bases removed from V and 3 bases from J, the gap between germline ends came to 16 bases. The CDR3 covers 16 residues. CDR3 loop: CASSKNTGSANEKLFF. CDR3 nucleotides: TGCGCCAGCAGCAAAAATACAGGGTCGGCTAATGAAAAACTGTTTTTT.

The chain uses TRBV6-5 and TRBJ1-6, with D unclear. Trimming shortened V by 4 bases and J by 4 bases, and 8 bases separated the two germline ends. CDR1 is MNHEY and CDR2 is SVGAGI in the germline V gene. CDR3 length: 14 amino acids. CDR3 bases: TGTGCCAGCAGTTTCCGAGAATATAATTCACCCCTCCACTTT. This gives the protein CASSFREYNSPLHF.